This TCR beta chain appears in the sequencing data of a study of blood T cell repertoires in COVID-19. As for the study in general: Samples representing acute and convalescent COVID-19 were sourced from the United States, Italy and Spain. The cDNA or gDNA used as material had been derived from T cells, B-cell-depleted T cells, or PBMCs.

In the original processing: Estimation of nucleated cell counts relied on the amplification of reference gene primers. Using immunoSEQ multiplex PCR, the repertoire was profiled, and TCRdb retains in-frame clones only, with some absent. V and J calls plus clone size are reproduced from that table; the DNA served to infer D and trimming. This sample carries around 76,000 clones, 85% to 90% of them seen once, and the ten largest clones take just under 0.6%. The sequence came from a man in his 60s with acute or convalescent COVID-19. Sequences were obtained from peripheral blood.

As DNA, the CDR3 is TGCGCCAGCAGCTTGGAAGGGGGCACAAAAGGCTACACCTTC. It codes for CASSLEGGTKGYTF. The gene calls are TRBV5-1 and TRBJ1-2, with 7 bases identical to TRBD1. The J segment lost 8 bases and the V segment lost 0 bases, leaving 7 bases of the junction unmatched. Germline V lookup: CDR1 SGHRS, CDR2 YFSETQ. The CDR3 loop spans 14 amino acids.